This TCR beta chain was obtained from a study of Ad26.COV2.S vaccination and SARS-CoV-2 variants. Looking at the study overall: Donor was assigned to the Ad26.COV2.S arm of trial COV1001. Donor got 5x10^10 or 1x10^11 viral particles of Ad26.COV2.S. General study points: Breadth and depth estimates from TCRs may understate total T cell responses.

Stated treatment: 15 to 20 received Ad26.COV2.S at low or high dose, single or two shots; five or six received placebo; per-sample allocation not given. Sample collection was performed on day 63 after the first vaccine or placebo injection. Donor was an adult aged 18-55 years in Boston. About this clone itself: What it recognizes is unknown.

Germline V gene lookup returns CDR1 LNHDA and CDR2 SQIVND (reference sequence). The CDR3 extends over 17 amino acids. Unmatched junction bases numbered 11, after V lost 5 bases and J lost 9 bases. Using immunoSEQ multiplex PCR, the repertoire was profiled, and TCRdb retains in-frame clones only, with some absent. The table includes fewer than 600,000 clones, 80% to 90% detected once. Sequencing used peripheral blood, obtained in a trial of Ad26.COV2.S vaccine versus placebo. This chain uses TRBV19 with TRBJ2-1; 15 bases map to TRBD2. The sequence was obtained from a person between 18 and 65 years old who received the Ad26.COV2.S COVID-19 vaccine or a placebo. The CDR3 reads CASSPGLAGGLAAEQFF. CDR3 DNA sequence: TGTGCCAGTAGTCCTGGACTAGCGGGGGGGCTGGCCGCTGAGCAGTTCTTC.